The 30 T cell receptor beta chains presented below share a single source sample, sequenced in a study of PD-L1 blockade in urothelial cancer. The assay was immunoSEQ multiplex PCR, and TCRdb's table has in-frame clones only and misses some. Of about 24,000 clones listed, around 88% are singletons. The sample in question was PBMCs, obtained around atezolizumab (anti-PD-L1) treatment. The receptor source for this set is a man between 50 and 59 years old with urothelial cancer.

CDR3: CASGIGTGFAEQYF. The CDR3 bases are TGTGCCAGTGGAATCGGGACAGGGTTCGCCGAGCAGTACTTC. The chain combines TRBV19 with TRBJ2-7; 9 nucleotides align to TRBD1. This CDR3 spans 14 amino acids. V shed 8 bases, J shed 6 bases, and the junction held 11 bases outside the gene matches. CDR1 and CDR2 from the germline V gene are LNHDA and SQIVND (reference sequence).

The gene calls are TRBV10-3 and TRBJ2-4, with 8 bases fitting TRBD1. J gave up 1 base and V 3 bases, and 5 bases lay outside the gene matches. Germline-derived CDR1 and CDR2 are ENHRY and SYGVKD. The CDR3 runs 16 residues. For the CDR3, the DNA is TGTGCCATCAGTGAAAGACAGGGGATCGCCAAAAACATTCAGTACTTC. It is translated as CAISERQGIAKNIQYF.

CDR3 region: CASSLALAGYNEKLFF. The CDR3 DNA reads TGTGCCAGCAGCTTAGCGCTCGCAGGGTATAATGAAAAACTGTTTTTT. The V call is TRBV7-8, the J call TRBJ1-4, with a weak D call TRBD1 (5 bases). Between the trimmed V and J ends, which lost 0 bases and 4 bases, there was a span of 12 bases. The CDR3 runs 16 residues. Germline V CDR1 and CDR2: SGHVS, FQNEAQ.

The chain uses TRBV7-9 and TRBJ2-3; D is possibly TRBD1 (7 bases). The CDR3 spans 11 residues. Germline V gene data show CDR1 as SEHNR and CDR2 as FQNEAQ (reference sequence). CDR3 nucleotide sequence: TGTTCAGGGGGGCCCACAGATACGCAGTATTTT. It specifies CSGGPTDTQYF. The full variable domain, its missing parts supplied by reference TRBV7-9 and TRBJ2-3, is DTGVSQNPRHKITKRGQNVTFRCDPISEHNRLYWYRQTLGQGPEFLTYFQNEAQLEKSRLLSDRFSAERPKGSFSTLEIQRTEQGDSAMYLCSGGPTDTQYFGPGTRLTVL.

The chain uses TRBV28 and TRBJ1-2; 8 bases are a match to TRBD1. The CDR3 is 14 residues long. Germline assignment: CDR1 MDHEN and CDR2 SYDVKM. J gave up 4 bases and V 10 bases, and 11 bases lay outside the gene matches. The CDR3 region has the DNA TGTGCCACCCAGTCCTCAGGGGGCGGCTATGGCTACACCTTC. Translated: CATQSSGGGYGYTF.

The rearrangement joins TRBV10-1 to TRBJ2-4, with 7 bases that match TRBD2. V gave up 1 base and J gave up 2 bases; unmatched junction bases: 2. Per the germline V gene, CDR1 is WNHNN and CDR2 is SYGVQD (reference sequence). The CDR3 is 15 amino acids. The CDR3 protein is CASSEWREPKNIQYF. For the CDR3, the DNA is TGCGCCAGCAGTGAGTGGCGGGAGCCCAAAAACATTCAGTACTTC.

The V and J genes are TRBV28 and TRBJ2-3, with TRBD2 matching 10 bases. CDR1 MDHEN and CDR2 SYDVKM come from the germline V gene. This CDR3 region has 16 residues. Trimming took 6 bases from V and 1 from J; bases not matched to a gene: 7. The CDR3 loop is CASSSPGTSGTDTQYF. The CDR3 DNA reads as TGTGCCAGCAGCAGTCCCGGGACTAGCGGCACAGATACGCAGTATTTT.

The chain uses TRBV5-1 and TRBJ2-1, with D unresolved. Germline loops: CDR1 SGHRS, CDR2 YFSETQ. The CDR3 covers 16 residues. V was pared by 4 bases and J by 8 bases, with 22 bases between. The CDR3 coding sequence is TGCGCCAGCAGCCCACTTGGAGCGAGGCCTAGAGATGAGCAGTTCTTC. This sequence encodes CASSPLGARPRDEQFF.

This sequence joins TRBV28 and TRBJ2-7; D ambiguous. CDR3 length: 12 amino acids. The ends were cut back, 0 bases at V and 7 bases at J, with 7 bases in the middle. Germline V gives CDR1 MDHEN, CDR2 SYDVKM. CDR3 protein: CASSLWSEEQYF. Here the CDR3 DNA reads TGTGCCAGCAGTTTATGGAGTGAAGAGCAGTACTTC.

The chain couples TRBV6-1 to TRBJ1-5; unclear D gene. With 5 bases removed from V and 0 bases from J, the gap between germline ends came to 11 bases. The length of the CDR3 is 15 residues. Germline CDR1 MNHNS, CDR2 SASEGT. Here the CDR3 reads CASSSSEYSNQPQHF. In nucleotides, the CDR3 is TGTGCCAGCAGTAGTTCAGAATATAGCAATCAGCCCCAGCATTTT.

The chain uses TRBV11-3 and TRBJ2-2; D perhaps matches TRBD1 (5 bases). The length of the CDR3 is 13 residues. CDR1 is SGHNT, CDR2 YENEEA, per germline. V was clipped by 6 bases and J by 7 bases, with 12 bases between them. The CDR3 bases are TGTGCCAGCAGATATCAGGGTAGCGGGGAGCTGTTTTTT. Amino acids: CASRYQGSGELFF.

This chain joins TRBV6-5 and TRBJ1-6; D unclear. Trimming pared 0 bases from V and 14 bases from J, leaving 14 bases between. Germline assignment: CDR1 MNHEY and CDR2 SVGAGI. This CDR3 region has 14 residues. Written as DNA, the CDR3 is TGTGCCAGCAGTTACTCCGTAGCGACTGCGGCCCTCCACTTT. Translated, it gives CASSYSVATAALHF.

The chain couples TRBV13 to TRBJ2-3; D ambiguous. Trimming pared 5 bases from V and 9 bases from J, leaving 15 bases between. This CDR3 contains 13 residues. From germline, CDR1 is PRHDT and CDR2 FYEKMQ (reference sequence). The CDR3: CASSASPEVTQYF. The CDR3 region has the DNA TGTGCCAGCAGCGCCAGTCCCGAGGTAACGCAGTATTTT.

V gene TRBV10-3 combines with J gene TRBJ2-7; a weak D match, TRBD1 (6 bases). V was cut by 2 bases and J by 0 bases, with 8 bases left in between. The length of the CDR3 is 14 residues. CDR1 is ENHRY, CDR2 SYGVKD, per germline. The CDR3 nucleotides are TGTGCCATCAGTGAGAGGGACACCTCCTACGAGCAGTACTTC. Translated: CAISERDTSYEQYF.

The genes are TRBV23-1 and TRBJ2-3, with 7 bases identical to TRBD2. TRBV23-1 is marked as an open reading frame, function uncertain. Trimming removed 0 bases from V and 2 bases from J; junction bases left unmatched: 14. The CDR3 is 19 residues long. The CDR3 bases are TGCGCCAGCAGTCAATCGATATGGGGGGGATGGGGACCCACAGATACGCAGTATTTT. Its protein is CASSQSIWGGWGPTDTQYF.

The chain uses TRBV6-5 and TRBJ2-3, with TRBD1 identical over 9 bases. The CDR3 is made up of 14 amino acids. The V segment lost 4 bases and the J segment 4 bases; nucleotides outside the gene matches: 3. From germline, CDR1 is MNHEY and CDR2 SVGAGI. The CDR3: CASSSQGAADTQYF. CDR3 nucleotides: TGTGCCAGCAGTTCACAGGGGGCCGCAGATACGCAGTATTTT.

The chain is built from TRBV27 and TRBJ2-7; 8 bases are shared with TRBD1. The ends lost 7 bases at V and 1 base at J; junction bases unmatched: 3. Germline V CDR1 and CDR2: MNHEY, SMNVEV (reference sequence). The CDR3 totals 13 residues. The CDR3 coding sequence is TGTGCCAGCAAAAGGACAGGGTCCTACGAGCAGTACTTC. This codes for CASKRTGSYEQYF.

J is TRBJ1-5 and V is TRBV6-1; a weak D match, TRBD1 (5 bases). V was cut by 10 bases and J by 1 base, with 14 bases left in between. The length of the CDR3 is 14 residues. CDR1 and CDR2 (germline): MNHNS, SASEGT. The CDR3 nucleotides are TGTGCCACCCAAGGGCGACAGAGCAATCAGCCCCAGCATTTT. This encodes CATQGRQSNQPQHF.

CDR3 DNA sequence: TGTGCCAGCAGCTTAGGGGGACTATACGAGCAGTACTTC. It yields the protein CASSLGGLYEQYF. V is TRBV7-2 and J is TRBJ2-7; 7 nucleotides match TRBD2. This CDR3 is 13 amino acids long. The germline CDR1 and CDR2 sequences are SGHTA and FQGNSA. The V segment lost 1 base and the J segment 4 bases; nucleotides outside the gene matches: 1.

The gene calls are TRBV19 and TRBJ2-3; 7 nucleotides match TRBD2. The V gene's germline CDR1 is LNHDA and CDR2 SQIVND (reference sequence). Losses at the gene ends were 3 bases for V and 1 base for J; bases not matched to a gene: 7. The CDR3 contains 16 residues. CDR3 in DNA: TGTGCCAGTAGTATTCGGGGGGTTATTCGCACAGATACGCAGTATTTT. It encodes CASSIRGVIRTDTQYF.

V gene TRBV30 combines with J gene TRBJ2-5, with a tentative D call TRBD2 (7 bases). V lost 0 bases and J lost 5, with 13 bases in between. The CDR3 consists of 14 residues. Germline V gives CDR1 GTSNPN, CDR2 SVGIG (reference sequence). In nucleotides, the CDR3 is TGTGCCTGGAGTGTTGGAGGGAGGGGGGAGACCCAGTACTTC. Translation gives CAWSVGGRGETQYF.

This chain joins TRBV5-1 and TRBJ1-3; the match to TRBD1 covers 7 bases. Germline V gene data show CDR1 as SGHRS and CDR2 as YFSETQ. CDR3 length equals 15 residues. With 0 bases clipped from V and 1 base from J, the junction kept 1 base outside the gene matches. The CDR3 protein is CASSLEGQSGNTIYF. The DNA of the CDR3 is TGCGCCAGCAGCTTGGAGGGACAGTCTGGAAACACCATATATTTT.

In its sample, this clone was seen once. CDR3 DNA sequence: TGTGCCACCAGCAGAGATCGAGGGACAGGGGGCAGGCACGAGCAGTACTTC. Its translation is CATSRDRGTGGRHEQYF. The chain employs TRBV15 and TRBJ2-7, with 12 bases aligning to TRBD1. The CDR3 extends over 17 amino acids. The V and J ends lost 0 bases and 5 bases, in that order; junction bases with no gene match: 8. Germline CDR1 reads LNHNV; CDR2 reads YYDKDF (reference sequence).

V usage is TRBV27 and J usage is TRBJ2-7; 10 bases line up with TRBD1. With V trimmed by 3 bases and J by 3 bases, 8 bases remained unmatched. This CDR3 region has 16 residues. Germline CDR1 is MNHEY and CDR2 is SMNVEV (reference sequence). The CDR3 loop is CASSFRGDRGGYEQYF. CDR3 nucleotides: TGTGCCAGCAGTTTCCGGGGGGACAGGGGTGGCTACGAGCAGTACTTC.

V and J are TRBV30 and TRBJ1-6; tentatively, D is TRBD1 (5 bases). CDR1 and CDR2 (germline): GTSNPN, SVGIG (reference sequence). The V and J ends lost 0 bases and 7 bases respectively, with 13 bases between them. The CDR3 is made up of 15 amino acids. CDR3 loop: CAWSVGAGHNSPLHF. The CDR3 DNA follows: TGTGCCTGGAGTGTTGGGGCTGGGCACAATTCACCCCTCCACTTT. The whole variable domain, filled in from reference TRBV30 and TRBJ1-6, reads SQTIHQWPATLVQPVGSPLSLECTVEGTSNPNLYWYRQAAGRGLQLLFYSVGIGQISSEVPQNLSASRPQDRQFILSSKKLLLSDSGFYLCAWSVGAGHNSPLHFGNGTRLTVT.

The CDR3 here is CASSALAGGFANEQFF. The CDR3 nucleotides are TGTGCCAGCAGCGCCTTAGCGGGTGGATTCGCCAATGAGCAGTTCTTC. This sequence joins TRBV9 and TRBJ2-1, with 7 bases lining up with TRBD2. V shed 3 bases and J 6 bases; nucleotides not matched to a gene: 12. There are 16 residues in the CDR3. CDR1 and CDR2 (germline): SGDLS, YYNGEE.

The chain links TRBV6-5 to TRBJ2-5; D is perhaps TRBD1 (6 bases). CDR3 length: 15 amino acids. Germline lookup yields CDR1 MNHEY and CDR2 SVGAGI. V lost 2 bases and J 5 bases, leaving 15 bases between the germline ends. Written as DNA, the CDR3 is TGTGCCAGCAGTTACGCAGGGGTTCGAGGGGAGACCCAGTACTTC. Translation: CASSYAGVRGETQYF.

The sample holds a few counts of this clone. The rearrangement uses TRBV6-5 and TRBJ2-7; D gene ambiguous. Trimming took off 4 bases at V and 3 bases at J, with 7 bases between the two ends. Germline V gives CDR1 MNHEY, CDR2 SVGAGI. There are 12 residues in the CDR3. CDR3 in DNA: TGTGCCAGCAGTTCGGCAGGCTACGAGCAGTACTTC. It yields the protein CASSSAGYEQYF.

The chain uses TRBV10-2 and TRBJ2-7; TRBD2 matches 10 bases. The CDR3 loop spans 15 amino acids. Germline CDR1 is WSHSY and CDR2 is SAAADI. V gave up 6 bases and J gave up 0 bases; unmatched junction bases: 5. DNA of the CDR3: TGCGCCAGCAGGCCCCTAGCGGGAGACTCCTACGAGCAGTACTTC. Residues: CASRPLAGDSYEQYF.

This chain connects TRBV7-2 to TRBJ2-1, with D possibly matching TRBD2 (7 bases). Germline CDR1 SGHTA, CDR2 FQGNSA. V lost 5 bases, J lost 12 bases, and 23 bases lay in between. This CDR3 is 15 amino acids long. The CDR3 here is CASSALSGGAARQFF. The DNA of the CDR3 is TGTGCCAGCAGCGCACTATCTGGGGGGGCGGCGCGGCAGTTCTTC.